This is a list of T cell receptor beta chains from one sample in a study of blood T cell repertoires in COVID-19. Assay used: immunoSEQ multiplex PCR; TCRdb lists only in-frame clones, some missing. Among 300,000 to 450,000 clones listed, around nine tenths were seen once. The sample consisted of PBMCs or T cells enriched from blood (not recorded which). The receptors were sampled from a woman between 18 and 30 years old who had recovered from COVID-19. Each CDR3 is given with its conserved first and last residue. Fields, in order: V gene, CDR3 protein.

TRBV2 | CASSLSRGQGVQPGEKLFF
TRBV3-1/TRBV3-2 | CASSQDRTEAFF
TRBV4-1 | CASSQGASQPQHF
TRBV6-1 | CASSEGGQLASYEQYF
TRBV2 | CASSTKGQERWSNQPQHF
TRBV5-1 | CASSLNRGHYGYTF
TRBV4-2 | CASSQGTPGFEAFF
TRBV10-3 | CAISESGGMEREAFF
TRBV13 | CASSSRGSGYTF
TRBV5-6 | CASSFPPSGGQYF
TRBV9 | CASSGMTGQETQYF
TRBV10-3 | CAISAPSGALYEQYF
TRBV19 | CASSIRLAEETQYF
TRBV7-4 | CASRPKRQGGKTDTQYF
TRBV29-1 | CSVEVRLMNTEAFF
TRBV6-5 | CASSSNRGNTIYF
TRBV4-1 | CASSQDWGDRRVYSPLHF
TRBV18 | CASSPSGRGREQYF
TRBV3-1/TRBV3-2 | CASSQVEGMGNQPQHF
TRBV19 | CASSPPTGGAYGYTF
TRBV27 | CASSPPGYSNQPQHF
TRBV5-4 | CASSPAGGPLDGYTF
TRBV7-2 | CASSLETGAGNTQYF
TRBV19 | CASSTRDRYPNTEAFF
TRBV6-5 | CASSYTVMTGTYGYTF
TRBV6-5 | CAADRVLNTGELFF
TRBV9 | CASSVGGGAETQYF
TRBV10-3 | CAISELGSPTQYF
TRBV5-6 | CASSLGAGRSNEQFF
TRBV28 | CASSSPTVFVGYTF
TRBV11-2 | CASSFTGTGRYEQYF
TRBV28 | CASSWPQGYQPQHF
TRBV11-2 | CASSFGQGFSPLHF
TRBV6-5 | CASSYRDRPYF
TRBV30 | CAWSRTGDNSPLHF
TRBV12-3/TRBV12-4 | CASSLSSRETQYF
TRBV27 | CATGQINSPLHF
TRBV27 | CASSIHSGNTIYF
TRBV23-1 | CASSHRRQKNTIYF
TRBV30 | CASRIFDEKLFF
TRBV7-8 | CASTPGGQNTEAFF
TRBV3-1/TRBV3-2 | CASSFSGGAVEQYF
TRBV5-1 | CASSASSGLAGPEGTDTQYF
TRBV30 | CAWGGGQGRYEQYF
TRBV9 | CASSEGRSLLEQYF
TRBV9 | CASSVAGDGAYGYTF
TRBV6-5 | CASSQQGARETQYF
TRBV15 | CATSREPLGQTYEQYF
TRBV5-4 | CASSLAEAAYSGNTIYF
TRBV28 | CASMPGFTVSYEQYF
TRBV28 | CASSLFGRVTDTQYF
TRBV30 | CASIQGKAGGYTF
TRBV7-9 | CASSLPLLDRGNYGYTF
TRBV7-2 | CASSLRGAMYGHGYTF
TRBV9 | CASSVEAKGELFF
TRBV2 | CASRIEGAGELFF